These T cell receptor beta chains were read from a single sample in a study of blood T cell repertoires in COVID-19. The data were produced by immunoSEQ multiplex PCR, yet TCRdb's version contains in-frame clones alone and is incomplete. The data contain some 260,000 clones, 80% to 90% of them singletons. The sequenced material came from PBMCs or T cells enriched from blood (not recorded which). These receptors were taken from a man aged 40-55 years who had recovered from COVID-19. Each CDR3 is given with its conserved first and last residue. The order of the fields is D gene, J gene, V gene, clone size, CDR3 DNA, CDR3 protein. D genes are given only for firm matches. Clone size is not always given. Where it is, it says once, few, many or a class for expanded clones.

TRBD1,TRBJ1-3,TRBV4-3,.,TGCGCCAGCAGCCAAGCCCCGGGGCAGGGGGCGGGAGGAAACACCATATATTTT,CASSQAPGQGAGGNTIYF
TRBD1,TRBJ2-1,TRBV7-9,.,TGTGCCAGCAGCTTATGGGACAGGGCTAACAATGAGCAGTTCTTC,CASSLWDRANNEQFF
TRBD2,TRBJ2-1,TRBV29-1,.,TGCAGCGTAGCTAGGGAGGGAGGGAGCGGTGAGCAGTTCTTC,CSVAREGGSGEQFF
.,TRBJ1-1,TRBV15,.,TGTGCCACCAGCAGAGACAAGAACACTGAAGCTTTCTTT,CATSRDKNTEAFF
.,TRBJ2-2,TRBV19,.,TGTGCCAGTAGCCCGTTAGCCACCGGGGAGCTGTTTTTT,CASSPLATGELFF
TRBD2,TRBJ2-5,TRBV3-1/TRBV3-2,.,TGTGCCAGCAGCCAAGATGCACGGGGGGGAGAGACCCAGTACTTC,CASSQDARGGETQYF
.,TRBJ2-5,TRBV7-9,.,TGTGCCAGCAGGGAAAGGGACTCTGGGGAGACCCAGTACTTC,CASRERDSGETQYF
.,TRBJ1-3,TRBV2,.,TGTGCCAGCAGGCCGAGCAGGGCCGGAAACACCATATATTTT,CASRPSRAGNTIYF
.,TRBJ2-7,TRBV9,few,TGTGCCAGCAGCACGGGAGCTTCCTACGAGCAGTACTTC,CASSTGASYEQYF
TRBD2,TRBJ2-2,TRBV7-3,.,TGTGCCAGCAGCCCAAGACTAGCGGGGCGCACCGGGGAGCTGTTTTTT,CASSPRLAGRTGELFF
TRBD1,TRBJ2-3,TRBV13,.,TGTGCCAGCAGCTCAGGCCGGGACAGCGACACAGATACGCAGTATTTT,CASSSGRDSDTDTQYF
TRBD1,TRBJ1-5,TRBV30,once,TGTGCCTGGAGCCAGAAGGGGCAGGGGGACAATCAGCCCCAGCATTTT,CAWSQKGQGDNQPQHF
.,TRBJ2-2,TRBV27,.,TGTGCCAGCAGTACACCCGGGGAGCTGTTTTTT,CASSTPGELFF
.,TRBJ2-1,TRBV27,.,TGTGCCAGCAGCCCCATGGACAGTTCCTCCTACAATGAGCAGTTCTTC,CASSPMDSSSYNEQFF
TRBD1,TRBJ1-2,TRBV30,.,TGTGCCTGGAGTAAGACAGGGGTTTATAGCTATGGCTACACCTTC,CAWSKTGVYSYGYTF